Following are 32 T cell receptor beta chains from one sample sequenced in a study of blood T cell repertoires in COVID-19. Clones were read by immunoSEQ multiplex PCR, and TCRdb kept only the in-frame ones, dropping some. The sample includes about 44,000 clones, 75% to 90% of them seen just once. Sequencing was done on a sample of peripheral blood. The receptors stem from a woman aged 80 or older in a cohort sampled during active or convalescent COVID-19.

The chain uses TRBV7-9 and TRBJ1-2, with TRBD1 matching 7 bases. The CDR3 totals 14 residues. Germline CDR1 SEHNR, CDR2 FQNEAQ (reference sequence). V was pared by 4 bases and J by 0 bases, with 2 bases of the junction left unmatched. For the CDR3, the DNA is TGTGCCAGCAGCTCGGGACAGACTAACTATGGCTACACCTTC. Translation: CASSSGQTNYGYTF. Using reference TRBV7-9 and TRBJ1-2 for the parts outside the CDR3, the full variable domain is DTGVSQNPRHKITKRGQNVTFRCDPISEHNRLYWYRQTLGQGPEFLTYFQNEAQLEKSRLLSDRFSAERPKGSFSTLEIQRTEQGDSAMYLCASSSGQTNYGYTFGSGTRLTVV.

V usage is TRBV5-1 and J usage is TRBJ1-4; a weak D match, TRBD1 (6 bases). The CDR3 runs to 13 residues. Per germline, CDR1 SGHRS and CDR2 YFSETQ. Trimming shortened V by 2 bases and J by 8 bases, and 10 bases separated the two germline ends. As DNA, the CDR3 is TGCGCCAGCAGCTTTAACAGGGAGGAAAAACTGTTTTTT. It codes for CASSFNREEKLFF.

The V gene is TRBV4-1, the J gene TRBJ1-5; D not certain. The CDR3 has 15 residues. Germline V gene sequence: CDR1 MGHRA, CDR2 YSYEKL. Deletions cut 1 base from V and 4 bases from J, with 11 bases between. The CDR3 region has the DNA TGCGCCAGCAGCCAAGCGGAGGGAAGGAATCAGCCCCAGCATTTT. Translating it yields CASSQAEGRNQPQHF.

V usage is TRBV25-1 and J usage is TRBJ1-2; TRBD1 agrees at 7 bases. This CDR3 has 14 amino acids. Germline CDR1 MGHDK, CDR2 SYGVNS. V lost 4 bases, J lost 0 bases, and 2 bases stayed unmatched. CDR3 nucleotide sequence: TGTGCCAGCAGTGGAACAGGGGCTAACTATGGCTACACCTTC. The encoded protein is CASSGTGANYGYTF.

The J gene is TRBJ1-5, the V gene TRBV4-2; the match to TRBD1 covers 7 bases. The V gene's germline CDR1 is LGHNA and CDR2 YNFKEQ. The CDR3 extends over 15 amino acids. V dropped 3 bases and J dropped 6; count of bases not matched to a gene: 8. CDR3 nucleotide sequence: TGTGCCAGCAGCCAGTCACAGGGGTTAGTTCAGCCCCAGCATTTT. It translates to CASSQSQGLVQPQHF.

The V and J genes are TRBV5-1 and TRBJ2-7, with 7 bases that match TRBD2. This CDR3 has 15 amino acids. After removal of 0 bases from V and 1 base from J, the junction contained 4 bases not matched to a gene. Germline V gene sequence: CDR1 SGHRS, CDR2 YFSETQ. CDR3 amino acids: CASSLGGGKSYEQYF. The CDR3 nucleotides read TGCGCCAGCAGCTTGGGCGGGGGTAAATCCTACGAGCAGTACTTC.

On this clone itself: Additional DNA sequences in this sample encode the identical CDR3. This CDR3 reads CASSSRSSGRAGEQYF. The CDR3, as DNA: TGTGCCAGCAGCTCTCGGTCTAGCGGGAGGGCAGGGGAGCAGTACTTC. The rearrangement links TRBV5-4 to TRBJ2-7, with TRBD2 identical over 12 bases. The junction had 11 bases not matched to a gene; V was cut back by 3 bases and J by 7 bases. The CDR3 length is 16 residues. Germline CDR1 and CDR2: SGHNT and YYREEE (reference sequence). The complete variable domain, with remaining parts taken from reference TRBV5-4 and TRBJ2-7, reads ETGVTQSPTHLIKTRGQQVTLRCSSQSGHNTVSWYQQALGQGPQFIFQYYREEENGRGNFPPRFSGLQFPNYSSELNVNALELDDSALYLCASSSRSSGRAGEQYFGPGTRLTVT.

This chain joins TRBV21-1 and TRBJ2-5; the DNA was not used to check the table's D call, TRBD2. TRBV21-1 is noted as a pseudogene. The CDR3 totals 13 residues. CDR3 sequence reads: CASSNGDQETQYF. The CDR3, as DNA: TGTGCCAGCAGCAACGGGGACCAAGAGACCCAGTACTTC.

The chain combines TRBV2 with TRBJ1-2, with unresolved D. The V end lost 7 bases, the J end lost 2 bases, and 14 bases lay between the germline ends. CDR3 length: 14 amino acids. CDR1 is SNHLY, CDR2 FYNNEI, per germline. CDR3 in amino acids: CASTGELPNYGYTF. CDR3 sequence (DNA): TGTGCCAGCACCGGAGAGCTCCCAAACTATGGCTACACCTTC.

V is TRBV30 and J is TRBJ2-2; D unclear. The V and J ends lost 2 bases and 3 bases respectively, with 10 bases between them. This CDR3 spans 14 amino acids. CDR1 and CDR2 from the germline V gene are GTSNPN and SVGIG (reference sequence). The CDR3 here is CAWSLSLYTGELFF. CDR3 nucleotides: TGTGCCTGGAGTCTAAGCTTATACACCGGGGAGCTGTTTTTT.

The CDR3 bases are TGTGCCAGCAGTCGGGAACCGACGTTTCTTAATGAAAAACTGTTTTTT. This encodes CASSREPTFLNEKLFF. V is TRBV7-6 and J is TRBJ1-4; D call uncertain. The CDR3 contains 16 residues. V was cut by 6 bases and J by 4 bases, with 18 bases left in between. The germline CDR1 and CDR2 sequences are SGHVS and FNYEAQ.

The chain uses TRBV4-1 and TRBJ2-4; D is perhaps TRBD1 (6 bases). Deletions cut 0 bases from V and 0 bases from J, with 12 bases between. This CDR3 has 17 residues. Germline lookup yields CDR1 MGHRA and CDR2 YSYEKL. This CDR3 is CASSQDDRTIAKNIQYF. CDR3 in DNA: TGCGCCAGCAGCCAAGATGACAGGACCATAGCCAAAAACATTCAGTACTTC.

The chain recombines TRBV4-1 with TRBJ1-2, with TRBD1 matching 8 bases. The CDR3 spans 16 residues. The J segment lost 4 bases and the V segment lost 4 bases, leaving 11 bases of the junction unmatched. Per germline, CDR1 MGHRA and CDR2 YSYEKL. This CDR3 is CASSRPLQGAVYGYTF. DNA of the CDR3: TGCGCCAGCAGCCGACCCCTTCAGGGGGCAGTCTATGGCTACACCTTC.

The rearrangement links TRBV6-2 or TRBV6-3 to TRBJ2-1; no clear D gene. Trimming took off 0 bases at V and 6 bases at J, with 6 bases between the two ends. The germline V gene has CDR1 MNHEY and CDR2 SVGEGT. The CDR3 is 13 residues long. CDR3 nucleotides: TGTGCCAGCAGTTACTCTTCTTCCAATGAGCAGTTCTTC. Encoded protein: CASSYSSSNEQFF.

This clone was counted once. The V and J genes are TRBV6-5 and TRBJ2-5; 9 bases are a match to TRBD1. Germline CDR1 is MNHEY and CDR2 is SVGAGI. The CDR3 spans 13 residues. V shed 4 bases, J shed 3 bases, and the junction held 0 bases outside the gene matches. The CDR3 is CASSWTGEETQYF. The CDR3 nucleotides are TGTGCCAGCAGTTGGACAGGGGAAGAGACCCAGTACTTC.

The chain has TRBV10-3 and TRBJ1-4; D possibly corresponds to TRBD1 (5 bases). The V gene lost 4 bases and the J gene lost 7 bases, with 16 bases spanning the gap. Germline lookup yields CDR1 ENHRY and CDR2 SYGVKD. The CDR3 totals 15 residues. This CDR3 reads CAISAGGDFGEKLFF. Here the CDR3 DNA reads TGTGCCATCAGTGCTGGAGGGGACTTTGGTGAAAAACTGTTTTTT.

The rearrangement links TRBV19 to TRBJ2-7; D call uncertain. Germline CDR1 is LNHDA and CDR2 is SQIVND (reference sequence). The CDR3 covers 14 residues. V was trimmed by 2 bases and J by 6 bases, leaving 14 bases between them. CDR3 loop: CASSINSGACEQYF. In nucleotides, the CDR3 is TGTGCCAGTAGTATAAACAGTGGTGCCTGCGAGCAGTACTTC.

V and J are TRBV10-3 and TRBJ1-3, with TRBD1 matching over 8 bases. Germline V CDR1 and CDR2: ENHRY, SYGVKD. This CDR3 is 15 amino acids long. V shed 4 bases and J 7 bases; nucleotides not matched to a gene: 9. CDR3 in amino acids: CAISADRGPANTIYF. Here the CDR3 DNA reads TGTGCCATCAGTGCAGACAGGGGCCCCGCTAACACCATATATTTT.

This clone was detected once. The rearrangement uses TRBV23-1 and TRBJ1-1; no firm D call. TRBV23-1 is sorted into the ORF group, with uncertain function. The V gene lost 7 bases and the J gene lost 1 base, with 13 bases spanning the gap. This CDR3 has 14 amino acids. The CDR3 DNA reads as TGCGCCAGCAAGCTAGTGAGGGAGAACACTGAAGCTTTCTTT. Encoded protein: CASKLVRENTEAFF.

This clone was seen a single time. V and J are TRBV9 and TRBJ2-3, with 12 positions matching TRBD2. The CDR3 spans 15 residues. The ends lost 4 bases at V and 4 bases at J; junction bases unmatched: 4. The germline V gene has CDR1 SGDLS and CDR2 YYNGEE. CDR3 nucleotides: TGTGCCAGCAGCTCTCTAGCGGGGGGGCCAGATACGCAGTATTTT. Translated: CASSSLAGGPDTQYF.

This clone was seen just once. CDR3 sequence reads: CASSTRSSGRAISSYNEQFF. In nucleotides, the CDR3 is TGTGCCAGCAGCACCCGTTCGAGCGGGAGGGCCATAAGCTCCTACAATGAGCAGTTCTTC. V and J are TRBV6-6 and TRBJ2-1; 10 bases line up with TRBD2. The CDR3 sequence is 20 residues long. The J segment lost 0 bases and the V segment lost 6 bases, leaving 17 bases of the junction unmatched. Per germline, CDR1 MNHNY and CDR2 SVGAGI (reference sequence).

V and J are TRBV9 and TRBJ1-3, with D perhaps matching TRBD1 (5 bases). V dropped 2 bases and J dropped 3 bases, with 9 bases sitting between them. CDR1 is SGDLS, CDR2 YYNGEE, per germline. The CDR3 is 14 residues long. The CDR3 reads CASSVQGGGNTIYF. DNA of the CDR3: TGTGCCAGCAGCGTCCAGGGTGGTGGAAACACCATATATTTT.

Only a few counts were recorded for this clone. The rearrangement joins TRBV6-5 to TRBJ1-4; D is uncertain. Trimming cost V 6 bases and J 0 bases, with 5 bases left between them. CDR3 length: 13 residues. Germline assignment: CDR1 MNHEY and CDR2 SVGAGI. CDR3 bases: TGTGCCAGCAGCTCAGCAACTAATGAAAAACTGTTTTTT. Amino acids: CASSSATNEKLFF.

The CDR3 region is CASSQERDEQYF. The CDR3 DNA reads as TGTGCCAGCAGCCAAGAAAGAGACGAGCAGTACTTC. The V call is TRBV13, the J call TRBJ2-7; D gene uncertain. Germline V gene sequence: CDR1 PRHDT, CDR2 FYEKMQ (reference sequence). This CDR3 is 12 amino acids long. Trimming pared 5 bases from V and 5 bases from J, leaving 10 bases between.

The V and J genes are TRBV15 and TRBJ2-5; 13 bases map to TRBD2. CDR1 and CDR2 from the germline V gene are LNHNV and YYDKDF (reference sequence). The V gene end was trimmed by 1 base and the J gene end by 3 bases; junction bases not matched to a gene: 2. This CDR3 region has 16 residues. CDR3 residues: CATSRGTSGGEETQYF. In DNA form, the CDR3 reads TGTGCCACCAGCAGAGGAACTAGCGGGGGGGAAGAGACCCAGTACTTC.

The chain couples TRBV12-3 or TRBV12-4 to TRBJ2-7; D is unresolved. The CDR3 covers 13 residues. Trimming cost V 6 bases and J 6 bases, with 15 bases left between them. The CDR3, as DNA: TGTGCCAGCAGCCCACACGACTTTGGCGAGCAGTACTTC. This gives the protein CASSPHDFGEQYF.

V usage is TRBV2 and J usage is TRBJ2-1; TRBD1 might be the D (6 bases). CDR3 length: 18 amino acids. The germline CDR1 and CDR2 sequences are SNHLY and FYNNEI. V was pared by 8 bases and J by 3 bases, with 26 bases between. CDR3 DNA: TGTGCCAGCGCCCCGACGAAAAACAGGGTGACAAACTACAATGAGCAGTTCTTC. It translates to CASAPTKNRVTNYNEQFF.

V and J are TRBV20-1 and TRBJ1-2; perhaps TRBD1 as D (6 bases). This CDR3 contains 12 residues. Germline V gene lookup returns CDR1 DFQATT and CDR2 SNEGSKA (reference sequence). Deletions cut 3 bases from V and 8 bases from J, with 13 bases between. CDR3 sequence (DNA): TGCAGTGCTAGTAGGATACAGGGAGGCTACACCTTC. Translated: CSASRIQGGYTF.

J is TRBJ1-2 and V is TRBV6-5; D ambiguous. V shed 0 bases and J shed 2 bases, with 7 bases lying between them. This CDR3 comprises 14 residues. Germline V gene sequence: CDR1 MNHEY, CDR2 SVGAGI. DNA for the CDR3: TGTGCCAGCAGTTACTCTCGGGGAAACTATGGCTACACCTTC. Its protein is CASSYSRGNYGYTF.

This chain uses TRBV19 with TRBJ1-1; 11 nucleotides agree with TRBD1. The germline gives CDR1 LNHDA, CDR2 SQIVND (reference sequence). V was pared by 7 bases and J by 7 bases, with 11 bases of the junction left unmatched. There are 15 residues in the CDR3. DNA for the CDR3: TGTGCCAGTATCTCGCGGGAGGACAGGGGGCGTGAAGCTTTCTTT. Its translation: CASISREDRGREAFF.

The CDR3 nucleotides are TGCGCCAGCAGCCAAGCAACAGGGAGCGGAAACACCATATATTTT. The encoded protein is CASSQATGSGNTIYF. The chain recombines TRBV4-3 with TRBJ1-3; a possible D gene is TRBD1 (6 bases). This CDR3 is built from 15 residues. Germline values: CDR1 LGHNA, CDR2 YSLEER. V gave up 1 base and J gave up 4 bases, with 11 bases separating them.

This chain connects TRBV5-1 to TRBJ2-3; TRBD1 matches 7 bases. The germline CDR1 and CDR2 sequences are SGHRS and YFSETQ. This CDR3 has 14 residues. J lost 1 base, V lost 9 bases, and 8 bases had no gene match. In DNA form, the CDR3 reads TGCGCCACCCGAGGGGGCGGTGGCACAGATACGCAGTATTTT. Protein sequence: CATRGGGGTDTQYF.